This T cell receptor beta chain was documented in a study of blood T cell repertoires in COVID-19. Study-level background: Sources were T cells, B-cell-depleted T cells, or PBMCs; the material itself was cDNA or gDNA.

Generated by immunoSEQ multiplex PCR, the TCRdb table keeps only in-frame clones and is missing some. This sample has 140,000 to 150,000 clones; 87% occur once, and the top ten carry 6% to 7%. Germline values: CDR1 SGHRS, CDR2 YFSETQ. The CDR3 sequence is 16 residues long. V lost 1 base and J 7 bases, leaving 15 bases between the germline ends. The chain recombines TRBV5-1 with TRBJ1-6; weak D call: TRBD1 (6 bases). The TCR sequence derives from a man older than 75 with acute or convalescent COVID-19. The source material was peripheral blood. DNA for the CDR3: TGCGCCAGCAGCTTGAATCCGACAGGAACCAATTCACCCCTCCACTTT. The encoded protein is CASSLNPTGTNSPLHF.